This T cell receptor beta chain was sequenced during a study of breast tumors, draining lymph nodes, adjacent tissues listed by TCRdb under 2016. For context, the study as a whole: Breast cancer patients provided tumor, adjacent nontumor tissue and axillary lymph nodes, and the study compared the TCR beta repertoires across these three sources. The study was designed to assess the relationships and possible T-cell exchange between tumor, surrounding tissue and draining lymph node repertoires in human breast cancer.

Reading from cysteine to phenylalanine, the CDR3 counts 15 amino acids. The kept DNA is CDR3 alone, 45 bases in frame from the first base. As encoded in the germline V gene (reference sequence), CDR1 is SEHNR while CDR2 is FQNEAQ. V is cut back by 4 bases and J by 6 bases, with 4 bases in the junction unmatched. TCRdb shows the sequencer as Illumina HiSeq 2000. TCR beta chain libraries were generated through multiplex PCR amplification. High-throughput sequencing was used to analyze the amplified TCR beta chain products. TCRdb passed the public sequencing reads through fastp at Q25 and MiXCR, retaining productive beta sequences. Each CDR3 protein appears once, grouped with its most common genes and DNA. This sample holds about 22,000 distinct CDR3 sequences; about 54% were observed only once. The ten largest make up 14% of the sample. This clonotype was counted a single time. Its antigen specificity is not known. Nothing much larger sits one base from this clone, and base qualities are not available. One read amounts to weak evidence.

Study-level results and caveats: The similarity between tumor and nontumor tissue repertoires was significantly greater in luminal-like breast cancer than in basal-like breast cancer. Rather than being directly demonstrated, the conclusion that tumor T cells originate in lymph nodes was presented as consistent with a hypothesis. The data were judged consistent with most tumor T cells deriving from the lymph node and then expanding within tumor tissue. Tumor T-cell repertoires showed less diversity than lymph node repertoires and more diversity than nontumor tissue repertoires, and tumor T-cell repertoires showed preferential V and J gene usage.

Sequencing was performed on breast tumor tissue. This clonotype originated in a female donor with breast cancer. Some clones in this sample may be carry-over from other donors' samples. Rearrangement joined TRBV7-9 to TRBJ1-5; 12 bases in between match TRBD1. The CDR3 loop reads CASSSGTGGIQPQHF. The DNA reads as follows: TGTGCCAGCAGCTCCGGGACAGGGGGCATTCAGCCCCAGCATTTT.